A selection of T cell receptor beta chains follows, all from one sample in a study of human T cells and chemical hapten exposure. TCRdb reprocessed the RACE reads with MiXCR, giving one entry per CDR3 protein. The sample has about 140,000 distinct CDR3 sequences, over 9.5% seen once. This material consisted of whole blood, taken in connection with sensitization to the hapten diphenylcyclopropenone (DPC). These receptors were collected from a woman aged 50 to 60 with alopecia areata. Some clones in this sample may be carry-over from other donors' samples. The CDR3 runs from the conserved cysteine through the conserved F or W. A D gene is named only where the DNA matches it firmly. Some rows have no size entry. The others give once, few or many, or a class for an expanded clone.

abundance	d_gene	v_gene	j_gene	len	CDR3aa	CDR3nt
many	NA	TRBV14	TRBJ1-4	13	CASSLTEGWKLFF	TGTGCCAGCAGCCTCACAGAGGGGTGGAAACTGTTTTTT
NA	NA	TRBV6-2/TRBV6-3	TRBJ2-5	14	CASSPAVPQETQYF	TGTGCCAGCAGTCCAGCGGTCCCCCAAGAGACCCAGTACTTC
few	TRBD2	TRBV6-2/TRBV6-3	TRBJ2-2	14	CASSWVAGTGELFF	TGTGCCAGCAGTTGGGTAGCGGGAACCGGGGAGCTGTTTTTT
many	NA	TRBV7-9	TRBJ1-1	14	CASSLESSNTEAFF	TGTGCCAGCAGCTTAGAATCTTCGAACACTGAAGCTTTCTTT
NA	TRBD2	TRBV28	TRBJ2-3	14	CASSFGGSRDTQYF	TGTGCCAGCAGTTTCGGCGGGAGTAGGGATACGCAGTATTTT
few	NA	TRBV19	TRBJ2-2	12	CASSRTLGELFF	TGTGCCAGTAGTAGGACTCTCGGGGAGCTGTTTTTT
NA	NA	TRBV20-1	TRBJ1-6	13	CSARVDGNSPLHF	TGCAGTGCTAGAGTGGACGGTAATTCACCCCTCCACTTT
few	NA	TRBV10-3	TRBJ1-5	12	CAIGTGVQPQHF	TGTGCCATTGGGACGGGGGTTCAGCCCCAGCATTTT
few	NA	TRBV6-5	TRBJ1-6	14	CASSQGLEGAPLHF	TGTGCCAGCAGTCAGGGACTGGAAGGAGCACCCCTCCACTTT
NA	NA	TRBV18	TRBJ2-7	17	CASSPLAGVRGGYEQYF	TGTGCCAGCTCACCTCTTGCGGGAGTAAGGGGGGGCTACGAGCAGTACTTC
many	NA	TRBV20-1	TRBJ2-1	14	CSAPPRTAVNEQFF	TGCAGTGCTCCACCCCGGACGGCGGTCAATGAGCAGTTCTTC
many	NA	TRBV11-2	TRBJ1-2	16	CASSYRTGGPQDGYTF	TGTGCCAGCAGCTATCGGACGGGAGGCCCGCAGGATGGCTACACCTTC
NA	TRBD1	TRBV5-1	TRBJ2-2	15	CASSLTGKNTGELFF	TGCGCCAGCAGCCTGACAGGGAAGAACACCGGGGAGCTGTTTTTT
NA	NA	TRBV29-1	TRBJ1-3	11	CAGGLGNTIYF	TGCGCCGGGGGGCTGGGAAACACCATATATTTT
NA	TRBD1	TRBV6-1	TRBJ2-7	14	CASRTGTGPYEQYF	TGTGCCAGCAGGACTGGGACAGGGCCCTACGAGCAGTACTTC
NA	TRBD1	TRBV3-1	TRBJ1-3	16	CASSPKTGASGNTIYF	TGTGCCAGCAGCCCTAAGACAGGGGCCTCTGGAAACACCATATATTTT
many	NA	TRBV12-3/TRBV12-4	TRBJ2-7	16	CASSLALGRSAHEQYF	TGTGCCAGCAGTTTAGCGCTCGGCCGGTCAGCACACGAGCAGTACTTC
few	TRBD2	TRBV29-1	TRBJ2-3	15	CSVGGGSAPTDTQYF	TGCAGCGTTGGGGGGGGTTCTGCCCCTACAGATACGCAGTATTTT
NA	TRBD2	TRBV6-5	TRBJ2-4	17	CASSPPISREGKNIQYF	TGTGCCAGCAGCCCCCCTATTAGCAGGGAGGGTAAAAACATTCAGTACTTC
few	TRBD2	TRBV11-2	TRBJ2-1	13	CASSPQRGDRQFF	TGTGCCAGCAGCCCTCAGCGGGGGGATCGGCAGTTCTTC
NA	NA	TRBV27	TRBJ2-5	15	CASSTITGPGETQYF	TGTGCCAGCAGTACCATCACAGGGCCAGGGGAGACCCAGTACTTC
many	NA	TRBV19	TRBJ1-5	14	CASSSRVRNQPQHF	TGTGCCAGTAGTTCGCGGGTGCGTAATCAGCCCCAGCATTTT
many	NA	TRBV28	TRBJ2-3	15	CASSFNTGRADTQYF	TGTGCCAGCAGTTTCAATACGGGTAGGGCAGATACGCAGTATTTT
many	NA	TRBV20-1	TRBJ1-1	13	CSAPATQGAEAFF	TGCAGTGCTCCCGCCACACAGGGTGCTGAAGCTTTCTTT
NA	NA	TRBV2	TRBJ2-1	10	CASKKVLEFF	TGTGCCAGCAAAAAGGTGCTTGAGTTCTTC
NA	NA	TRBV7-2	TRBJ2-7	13	CASSSPELYEQYF	TGTGCCAGCAGCTCCCCGGAATTGTACGAGCAGTACTTC
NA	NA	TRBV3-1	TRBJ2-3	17	CASSQDPRARGTDTQYF	TGTGCCAGCAGCCAAGATCCCCGGGCTAGGGGCACAGATACGCAGTATTTT
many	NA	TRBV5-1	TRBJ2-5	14	CASSLRLSQETQYF	TGCGCCAGCAGCTTACGACTGAGCCAAGAGACCCAGTACTTC
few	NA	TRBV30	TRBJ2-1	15	CAWSVGLPRDNEQFF	TGTGCCTGGAGTGTAGGACTTCCCCGCGACAATGAGCAGTTCTTC
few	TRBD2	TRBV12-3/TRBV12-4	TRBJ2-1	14	CASSRTSGGNEQFF	TGTGCCAGCAGTCGGACTAGCGGGGGAAATGAGCAGTTCTTC
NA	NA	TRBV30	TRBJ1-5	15	CAWSGPGRSNQPQHF	TGTGCCTGGAGTGGACCGGGACGGAGCAATCAGCCCCAGCATTTT
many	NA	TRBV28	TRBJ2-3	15	CASSPLDGPTDTQYF	TGTGCCAGCAGTCCCCTGGACGGGCCCACAGATACGCAGTATTTT
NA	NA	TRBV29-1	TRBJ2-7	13	CSVGGGRSYEQYF	TGCAGCGTTGGTGGGGGCCGCTCCTACGAGCAGTACTTC
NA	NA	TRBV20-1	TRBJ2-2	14	CSARDHSGPGELFF	TGCAGTGCTAGAGATCACTCTGGGCCCGGGGAGCTGTTTTTT
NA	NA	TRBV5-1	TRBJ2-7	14	CASSPEAHSYEQHF	TGCGCCAGCAGCCCGGAGGCGCACTCCTACGAGCAGCACTTC
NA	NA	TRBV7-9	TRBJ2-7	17	CASSSSGTLAPYGEQYF	TGTGCCAGCAGCTCCTCCGGGACACTGGCTCCTTATGGCGAGCAGTACTTC
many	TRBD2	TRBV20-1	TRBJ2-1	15	CSAHRTSGRSDEQFF	TGCAGTGCTCACCGGACTAGCGGGAGATCGGATGAGCAGTTCTTC